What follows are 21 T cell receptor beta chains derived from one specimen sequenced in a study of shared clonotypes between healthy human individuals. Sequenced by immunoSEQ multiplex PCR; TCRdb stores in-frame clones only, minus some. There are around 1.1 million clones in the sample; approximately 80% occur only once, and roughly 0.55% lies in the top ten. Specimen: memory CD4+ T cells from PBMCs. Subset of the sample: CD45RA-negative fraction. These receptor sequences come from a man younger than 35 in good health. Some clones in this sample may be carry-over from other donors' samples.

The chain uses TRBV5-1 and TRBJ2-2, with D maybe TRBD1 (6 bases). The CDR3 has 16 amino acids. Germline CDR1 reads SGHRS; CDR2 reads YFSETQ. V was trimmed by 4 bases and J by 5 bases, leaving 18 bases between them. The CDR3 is CASSPTGNSVTGELFF. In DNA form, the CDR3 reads TGCGCCAGCAGCCCAACAGGGAATTCGGTAACCGGGGAGCTGTTTTTT.

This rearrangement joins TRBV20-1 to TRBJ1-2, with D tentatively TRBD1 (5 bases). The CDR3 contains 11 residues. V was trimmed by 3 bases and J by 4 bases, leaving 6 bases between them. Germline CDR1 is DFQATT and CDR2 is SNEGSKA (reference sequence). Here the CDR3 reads CSASRGYGYTF. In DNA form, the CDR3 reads TGCAGTGCTAGTAGGGGCTATGGCTACACCTTC.

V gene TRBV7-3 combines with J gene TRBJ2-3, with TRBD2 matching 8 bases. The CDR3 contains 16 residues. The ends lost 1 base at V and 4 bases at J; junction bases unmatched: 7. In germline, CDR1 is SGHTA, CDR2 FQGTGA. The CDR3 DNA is TGTGCCAGCAGCTTAAGCGGCGGGGGGCCCGCAGATACGCAGTATTTT. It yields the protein CASSLSGGGPADTQYF.

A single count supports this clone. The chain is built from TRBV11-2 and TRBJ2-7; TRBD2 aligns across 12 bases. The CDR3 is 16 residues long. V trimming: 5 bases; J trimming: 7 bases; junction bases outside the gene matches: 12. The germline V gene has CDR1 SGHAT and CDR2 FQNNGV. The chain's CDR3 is CASSPRPPLAGGEQYF. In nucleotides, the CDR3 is TGTGCCAGCAGCCCCAGGCCCCCGCTAGCGGGAGGGGAGCAGTACTTC.

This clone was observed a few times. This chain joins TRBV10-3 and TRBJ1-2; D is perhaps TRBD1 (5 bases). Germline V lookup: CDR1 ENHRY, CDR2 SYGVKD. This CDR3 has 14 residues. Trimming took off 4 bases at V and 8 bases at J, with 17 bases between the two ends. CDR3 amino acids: CAISVQGADAGYTF. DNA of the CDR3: TGTGCCATCAGTGTTCAGGGAGCCGATGCGGGCTACACCTTC.

The CDR3 DNA follows: TGTGCCAGCAGTTTATTGGCGGGGCCCTACGAGCAGTACTTC. Encoded protein: CASSLLAGPYEQYF. The chain combines TRBV28 with TRBJ2-7, with a weak D call TRBD2 (6 bases). Germline V gene sequence: CDR1 MDHEN, CDR2 SYDVKM. Trimming removed 1 base from V and 2 bases from J, with 9 bases in between. The CDR3 sequence is 14 residues long.

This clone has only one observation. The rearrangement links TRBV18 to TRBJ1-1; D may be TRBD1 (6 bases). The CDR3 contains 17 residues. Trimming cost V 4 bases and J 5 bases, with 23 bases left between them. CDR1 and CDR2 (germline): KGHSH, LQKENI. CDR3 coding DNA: TGTGCCAGCTCACGTCGGCCCACCAGGGGTGAGGGGACTGAAGCTTTCTTT. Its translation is CASSRRPTRGEGTEAFF.

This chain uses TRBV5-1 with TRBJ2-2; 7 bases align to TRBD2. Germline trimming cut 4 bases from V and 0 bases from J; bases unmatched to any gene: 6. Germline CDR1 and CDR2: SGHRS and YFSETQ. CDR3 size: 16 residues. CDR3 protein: CASSRQAGSNTGELFF. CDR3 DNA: TGCGCCAGCAGCAGGCAAGCGGGGTCGAACACCGGGGAGCTGTTTTTT.

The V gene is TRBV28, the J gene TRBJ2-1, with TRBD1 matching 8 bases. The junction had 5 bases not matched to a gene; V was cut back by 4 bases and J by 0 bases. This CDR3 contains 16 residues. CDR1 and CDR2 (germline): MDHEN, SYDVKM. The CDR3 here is CASSSGQGVSYNEQFF. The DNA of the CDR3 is TGTGCCAGCAGTTCAGGACAGGGTGTCTCCTACAATGAGCAGTTCTTC.

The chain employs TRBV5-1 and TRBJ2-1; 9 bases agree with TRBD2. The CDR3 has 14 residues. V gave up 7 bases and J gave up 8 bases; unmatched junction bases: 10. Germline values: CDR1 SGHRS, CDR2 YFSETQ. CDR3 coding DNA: TGCGCCAGCTGCCGTGTAGCGGGAGTCGATGAGCAGTTCTTC. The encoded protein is CASCRVAGVDEQFF.

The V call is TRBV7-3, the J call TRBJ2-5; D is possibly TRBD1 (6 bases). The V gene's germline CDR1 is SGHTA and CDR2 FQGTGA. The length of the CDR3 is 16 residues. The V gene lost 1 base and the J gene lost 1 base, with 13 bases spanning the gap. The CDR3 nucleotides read TGTGCCAGCAGCTTAATTCCCTCAGGGGTCCAAGAGACCCAGTACTTC. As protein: CASSLIPSGVQETQYF.

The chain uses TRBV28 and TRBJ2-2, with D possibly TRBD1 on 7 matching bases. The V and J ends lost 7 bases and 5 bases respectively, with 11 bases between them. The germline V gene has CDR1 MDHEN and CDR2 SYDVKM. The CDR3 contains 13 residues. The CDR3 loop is CASTQGGTGELFF. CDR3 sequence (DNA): TGTGCCAGCACGCAGGGGGGAACCGGGGAGCTGTTTTTT. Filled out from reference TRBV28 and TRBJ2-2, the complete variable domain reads DVKVTQSSRYLVKRTGEKVFLECVQDMDHENMFWYRQDPGLGLRLIYFSYDVKMKEKGDIPEGYSVSREKKERFSLILESASTNQTSMYLCASTQGGTGELFFGEGSRLTVL.

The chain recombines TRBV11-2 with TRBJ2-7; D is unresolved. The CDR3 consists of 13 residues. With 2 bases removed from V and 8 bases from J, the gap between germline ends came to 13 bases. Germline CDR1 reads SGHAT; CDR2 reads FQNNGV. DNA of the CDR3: TGTGCCAGCAGCTTACAACCCGACGTAAAGCAGTACTTC. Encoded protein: CASSLQPDVKQYF.

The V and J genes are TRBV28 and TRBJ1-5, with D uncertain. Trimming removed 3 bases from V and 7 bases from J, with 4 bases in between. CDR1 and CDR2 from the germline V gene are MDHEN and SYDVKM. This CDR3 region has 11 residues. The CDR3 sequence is CASSLRQPQHF. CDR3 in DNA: TGTGCCAGCAGTTTGAGGCAGCCCCAGCATTTT.

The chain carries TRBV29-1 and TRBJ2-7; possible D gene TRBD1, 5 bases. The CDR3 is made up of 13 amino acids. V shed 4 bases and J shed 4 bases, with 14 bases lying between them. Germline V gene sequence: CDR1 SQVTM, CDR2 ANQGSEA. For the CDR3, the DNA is TGCAGCGTTGTTACAGGCGCCCTGTACGAGCAGTACTTC. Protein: CSVVTGALYEQYF.

This chain's CDR3 is CASGPGTNTGELFF. CDR3 coding DNA: TGTGCCAGCGGTCCGGGGACGAACACCGGGGAGCTGTTTTTT. The chain recombines TRBV2 with TRBJ2-2; possibly TRBD2 for D (5 bases). The germline V and J ends were trimmed by 8 bases and 0 bases, with 10 bases remaining between them. Germline loops: CDR1 SNHLY, CDR2 FYNNEI. CDR3 length: 14 residues.

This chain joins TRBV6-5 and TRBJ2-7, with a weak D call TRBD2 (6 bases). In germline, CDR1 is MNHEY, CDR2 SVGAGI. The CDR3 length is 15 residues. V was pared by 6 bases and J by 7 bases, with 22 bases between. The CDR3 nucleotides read TGTGCCAGCAGCCGAAAACCCGGGAGCCTTGGTGAGCAGTACTTC. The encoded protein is CASSRKPGSLGEQYF.

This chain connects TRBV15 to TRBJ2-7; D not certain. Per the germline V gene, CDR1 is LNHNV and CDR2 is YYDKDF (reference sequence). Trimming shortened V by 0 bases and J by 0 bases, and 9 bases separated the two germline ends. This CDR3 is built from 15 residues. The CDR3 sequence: CATSRDNSVSYEQYF. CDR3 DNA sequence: TGTGCCACCAGCAGAGATAATTCGGTCTCCTACGAGCAGTACTTC.

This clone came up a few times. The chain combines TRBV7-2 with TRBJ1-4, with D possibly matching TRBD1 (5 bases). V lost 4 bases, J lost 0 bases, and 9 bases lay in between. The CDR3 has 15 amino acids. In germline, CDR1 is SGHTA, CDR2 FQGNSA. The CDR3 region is CASSSTGSTNEKLFF. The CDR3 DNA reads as TGTGCCAGCAGCTCCACAGGCTCAACTAATGAAAAACTGTTTTTT.

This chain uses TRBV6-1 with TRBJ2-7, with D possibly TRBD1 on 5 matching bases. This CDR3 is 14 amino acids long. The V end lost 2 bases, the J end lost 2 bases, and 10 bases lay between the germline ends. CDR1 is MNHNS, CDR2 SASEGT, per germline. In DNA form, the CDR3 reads TGTGCCAGCAGTGAAAGTAGGGGTCCCTACGAGCAGTACTTC. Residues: CASSESRGPYEQYF.

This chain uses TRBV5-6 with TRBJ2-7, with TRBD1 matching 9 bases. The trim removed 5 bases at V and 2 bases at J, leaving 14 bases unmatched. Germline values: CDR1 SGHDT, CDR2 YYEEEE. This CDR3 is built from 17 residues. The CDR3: CASRGPYRGLFPYEQYF. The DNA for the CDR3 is TGTGCCAGCAGGGGTCCCTACAGGGGGCTTTTCCCCTACGAGCAGTACTTC.